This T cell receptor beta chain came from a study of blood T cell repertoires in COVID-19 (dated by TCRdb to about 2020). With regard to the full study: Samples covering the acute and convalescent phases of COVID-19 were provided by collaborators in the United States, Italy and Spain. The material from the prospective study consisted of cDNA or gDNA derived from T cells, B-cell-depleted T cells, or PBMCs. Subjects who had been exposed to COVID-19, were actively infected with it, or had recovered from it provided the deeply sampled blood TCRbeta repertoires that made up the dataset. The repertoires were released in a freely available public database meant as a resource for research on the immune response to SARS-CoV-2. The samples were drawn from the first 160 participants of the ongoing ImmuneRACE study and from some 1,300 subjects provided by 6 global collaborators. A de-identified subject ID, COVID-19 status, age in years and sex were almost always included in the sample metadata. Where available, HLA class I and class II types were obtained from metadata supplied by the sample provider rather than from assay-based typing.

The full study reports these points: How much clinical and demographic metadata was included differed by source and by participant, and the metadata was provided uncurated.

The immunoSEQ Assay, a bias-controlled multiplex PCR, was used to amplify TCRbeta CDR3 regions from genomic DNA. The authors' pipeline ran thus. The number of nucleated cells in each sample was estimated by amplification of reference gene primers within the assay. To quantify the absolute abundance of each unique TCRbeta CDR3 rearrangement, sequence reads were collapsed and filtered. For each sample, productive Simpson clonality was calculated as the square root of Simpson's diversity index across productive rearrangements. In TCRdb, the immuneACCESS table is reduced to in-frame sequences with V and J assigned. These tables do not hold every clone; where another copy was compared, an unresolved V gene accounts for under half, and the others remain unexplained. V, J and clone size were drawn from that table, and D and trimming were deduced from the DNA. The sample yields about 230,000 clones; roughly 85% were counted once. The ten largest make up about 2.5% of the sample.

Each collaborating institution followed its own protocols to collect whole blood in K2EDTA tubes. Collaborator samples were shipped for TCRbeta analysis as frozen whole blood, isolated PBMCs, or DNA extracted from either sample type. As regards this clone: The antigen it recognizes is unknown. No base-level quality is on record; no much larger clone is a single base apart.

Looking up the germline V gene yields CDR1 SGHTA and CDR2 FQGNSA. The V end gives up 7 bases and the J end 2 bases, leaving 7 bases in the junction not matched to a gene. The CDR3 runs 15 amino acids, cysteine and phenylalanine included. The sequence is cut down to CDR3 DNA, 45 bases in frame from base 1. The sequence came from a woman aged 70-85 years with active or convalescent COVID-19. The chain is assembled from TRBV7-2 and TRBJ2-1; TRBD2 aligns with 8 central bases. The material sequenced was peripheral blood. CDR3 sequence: CASIRSGDTYNEQFF. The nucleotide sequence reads TGTGCCAGCATCCGTAGCGGGGACACCTACAATGAGCAGTTCTTC.